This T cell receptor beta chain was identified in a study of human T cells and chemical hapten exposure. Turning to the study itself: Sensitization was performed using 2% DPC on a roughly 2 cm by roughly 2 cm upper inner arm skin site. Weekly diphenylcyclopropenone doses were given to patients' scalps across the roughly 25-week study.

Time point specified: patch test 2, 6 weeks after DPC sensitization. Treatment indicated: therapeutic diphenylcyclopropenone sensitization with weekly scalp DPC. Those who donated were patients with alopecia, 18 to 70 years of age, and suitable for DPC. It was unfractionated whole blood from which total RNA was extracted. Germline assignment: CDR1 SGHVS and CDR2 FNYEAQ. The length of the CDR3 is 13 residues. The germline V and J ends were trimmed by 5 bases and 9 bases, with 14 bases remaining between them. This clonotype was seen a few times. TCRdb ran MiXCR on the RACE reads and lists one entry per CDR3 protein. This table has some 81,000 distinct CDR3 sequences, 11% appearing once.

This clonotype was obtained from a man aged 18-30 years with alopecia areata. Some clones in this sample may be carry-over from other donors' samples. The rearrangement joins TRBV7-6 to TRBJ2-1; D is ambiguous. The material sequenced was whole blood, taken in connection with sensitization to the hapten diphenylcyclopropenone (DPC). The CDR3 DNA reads TGTGCCAGCAGCGAAACTATAGATCGTGAGCAGTTCTTC. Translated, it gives CASSETIDREQFF.